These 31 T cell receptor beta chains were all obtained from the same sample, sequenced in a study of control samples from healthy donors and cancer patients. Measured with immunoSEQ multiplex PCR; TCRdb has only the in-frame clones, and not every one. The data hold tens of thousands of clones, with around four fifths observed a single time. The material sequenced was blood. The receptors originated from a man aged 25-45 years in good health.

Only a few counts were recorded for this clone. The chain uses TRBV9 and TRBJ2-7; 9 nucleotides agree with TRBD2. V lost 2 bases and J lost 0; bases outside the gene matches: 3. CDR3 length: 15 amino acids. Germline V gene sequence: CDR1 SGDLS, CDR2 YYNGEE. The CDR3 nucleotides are TGTGCCAGCAGCGTTAGCGGGGGAAGCTCCTACGAGCAGTACTTC. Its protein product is CASSVSGGSSYEQYF.

The CDR3 loop reads CASSQDAGITEAFF. DNA of the CDR3: TGTGCCAGCAGCCAAGACGCCGGGATCACTGAAGCTTTCTTT. The gene calls are TRBV14 and TRBJ1-1; D unresolved. The CDR3 consists of 14 residues. V was pared by 0 bases and J by 4 bases, with 9 bases between. CDR1 is SGHDN and CDR2 is FVKESK in the germline V gene. The full variable domain, in which reference TRBV14 and TRBJ1-1 provide the parts outside the CDR3, is EAGVTQFPSHSVIEKGQTVTLRCDPISGHDNLYWYRRVMGKEIKFLLHFVKESKQDESGMPNNRFLAERTGGTYSTLKVQPAELEDSGVYFCASSQDAGITEAFFGQGTRLTVV.

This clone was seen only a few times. DNA of the CDR3: TGTGCCAGCAGTGAAGCGGCGTCACCCCTCCACTTT. Amino acids: CASSEAASPLHF. The chain carries TRBV6-1 and TRBJ1-6; D ambiguous. The V end lost 0 bases, the J end lost 10 bases, and 4 bases lay between the germline ends. The germline V gene has CDR1 MNHNS and CDR2 SASEGT. The CDR3 length is 12 residues.

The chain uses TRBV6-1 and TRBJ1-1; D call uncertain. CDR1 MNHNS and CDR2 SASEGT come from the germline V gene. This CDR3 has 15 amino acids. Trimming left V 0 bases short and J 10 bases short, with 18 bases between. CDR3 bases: TGTGCCAGCAGTGAAGCGCCAGGCCCGGATAGGGTAGCTTTCTTT. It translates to CASSEAPGPDRVAFF.

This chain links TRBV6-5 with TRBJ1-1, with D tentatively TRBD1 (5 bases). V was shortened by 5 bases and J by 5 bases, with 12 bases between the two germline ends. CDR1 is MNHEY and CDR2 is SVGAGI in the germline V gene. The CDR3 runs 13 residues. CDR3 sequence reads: CASSSGGWTEAFF. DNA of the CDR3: TGTGCCAGCAGTAGCGGGGGGTGGACTGAAGCTTTCTTT.

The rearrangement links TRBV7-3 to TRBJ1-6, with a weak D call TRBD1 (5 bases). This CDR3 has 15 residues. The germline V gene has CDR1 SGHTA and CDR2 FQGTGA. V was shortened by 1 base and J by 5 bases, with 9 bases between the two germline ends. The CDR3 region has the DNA TGTGCCAGCAGCTTAATGGGGGAGAATAATTCACCCCTCCACTTT. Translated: CASSLMGENNSPLHF.

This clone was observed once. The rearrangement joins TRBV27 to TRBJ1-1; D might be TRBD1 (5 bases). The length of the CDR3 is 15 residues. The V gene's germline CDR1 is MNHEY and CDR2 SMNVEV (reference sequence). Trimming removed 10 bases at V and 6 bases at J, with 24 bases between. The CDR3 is CATRVEGQRSAEAFF. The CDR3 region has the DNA TGTGCCACAAGGGTGGAGGGGCAAAGGAGCGCTGAAGCTTTCTTT.

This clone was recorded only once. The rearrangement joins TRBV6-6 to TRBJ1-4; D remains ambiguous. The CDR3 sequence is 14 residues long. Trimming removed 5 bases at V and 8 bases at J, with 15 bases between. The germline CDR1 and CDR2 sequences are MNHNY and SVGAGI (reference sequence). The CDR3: CASSDQRKSEKLFF. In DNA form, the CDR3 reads TGTGCCAGCAGTGACCAGAGAAAATCAGAAAAACTGTTTTTT.

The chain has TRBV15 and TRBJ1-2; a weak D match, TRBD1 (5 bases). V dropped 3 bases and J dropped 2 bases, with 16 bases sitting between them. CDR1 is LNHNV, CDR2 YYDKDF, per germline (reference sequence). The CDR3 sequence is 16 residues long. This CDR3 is CATSRGGQGENYGYTF. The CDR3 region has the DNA TGTGCCACCAGCAGGGGTGGACAAGGGGAAAACTATGGCTACACCTTC.

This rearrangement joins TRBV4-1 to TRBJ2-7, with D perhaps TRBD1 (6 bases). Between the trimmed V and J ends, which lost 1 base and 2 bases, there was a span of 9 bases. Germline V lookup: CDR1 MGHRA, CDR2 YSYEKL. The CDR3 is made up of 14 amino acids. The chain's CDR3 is CASSQVAGAYEQYF. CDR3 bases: TGCGCCAGCAGCCAAGTGGCAGGGGCCTACGAGCAGTACTTC.

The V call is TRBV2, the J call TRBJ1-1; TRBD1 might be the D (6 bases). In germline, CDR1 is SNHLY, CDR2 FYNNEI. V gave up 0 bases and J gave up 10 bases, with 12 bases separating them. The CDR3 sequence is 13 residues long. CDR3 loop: CASSEALGGRAFF. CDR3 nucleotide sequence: TGTGCCAGCAGTGAAGCGCTCGGGGGCCGAGCTTTCTTT. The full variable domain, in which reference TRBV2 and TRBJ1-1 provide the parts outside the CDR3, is EPEVTQTPSHQVTQMGQEVILRCVPISNHLYFYWYRQILGQKVEFLVSFYNNEISEKSEIFDDQFSVERPDGSNFTLKIRSTKLEDSAMYFCASSEALGGRAFFGQGTRLTVV.

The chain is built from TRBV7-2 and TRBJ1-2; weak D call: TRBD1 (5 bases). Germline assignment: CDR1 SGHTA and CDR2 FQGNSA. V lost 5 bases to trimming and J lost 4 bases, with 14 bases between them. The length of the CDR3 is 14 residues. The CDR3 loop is CASSLSGNLYGYTF. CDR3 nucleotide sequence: TGTGCCAGCAGCCTATCAGGGAATCTCTATGGCTACACCTTC. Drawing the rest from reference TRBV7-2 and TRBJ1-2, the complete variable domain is GAGVSQSPSNKVTEKGKDVELRCDPISGHTALYWYRQSLGQGLEFLIYFQGNSAPDKSGLPSDRFSAERTGGSVSTLTIQRTQQEDSAVYLCASSLSGNLYGYTFGSGTRLTVV.

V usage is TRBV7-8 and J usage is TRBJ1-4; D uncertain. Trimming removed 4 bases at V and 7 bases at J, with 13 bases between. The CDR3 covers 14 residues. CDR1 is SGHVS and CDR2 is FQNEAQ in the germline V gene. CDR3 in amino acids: CASSWRIGSEKLFF. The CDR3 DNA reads TGTGCCAGCAGCTGGCGAATTGGAAGTGAAAAACTGTTTTTT.

CDR3 bases: TGTGCCAGCAGACTGAGGACTAGCGGGGGGGCCGAGCAGTACTTC. Amino acid sequence: CASRLRTSGGAEQYF. This chain joins TRBV5-6 and TRBJ2-7; 15 bases are shared with TRBD2. The CDR3 has 15 amino acids. Germline values: CDR1 SGHDT, CDR2 YYEEEE. V was clipped by 5 bases and J by 6 bases; unmatched bases: 6.

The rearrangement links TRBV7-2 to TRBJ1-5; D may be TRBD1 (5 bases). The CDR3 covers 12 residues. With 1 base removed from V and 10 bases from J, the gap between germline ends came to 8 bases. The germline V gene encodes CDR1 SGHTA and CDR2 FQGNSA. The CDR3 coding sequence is TGTGCCAGCAGCTTAGACGGGGGACCCCAGCATTTT. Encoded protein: CASSLDGGPQHF.

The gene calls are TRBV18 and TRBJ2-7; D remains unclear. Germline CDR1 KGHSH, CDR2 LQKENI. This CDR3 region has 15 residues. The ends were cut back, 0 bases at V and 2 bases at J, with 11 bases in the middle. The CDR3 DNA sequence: TGTGCCAGCTCACCACCTGATAGGTATCCCTACGAGCAGTACTTC. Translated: CASSPPDRYPYEQYF.

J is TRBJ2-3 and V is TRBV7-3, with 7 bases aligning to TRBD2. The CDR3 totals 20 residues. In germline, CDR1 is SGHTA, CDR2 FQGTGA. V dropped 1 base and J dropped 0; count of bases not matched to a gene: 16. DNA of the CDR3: TGTGCCAGCAGCTTAAGGGGTGGAGGAGCGGGGAAAACTAGCACAGATACGCAGTATTTT. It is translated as CASSLRGGGAGKTSTDTQYF.

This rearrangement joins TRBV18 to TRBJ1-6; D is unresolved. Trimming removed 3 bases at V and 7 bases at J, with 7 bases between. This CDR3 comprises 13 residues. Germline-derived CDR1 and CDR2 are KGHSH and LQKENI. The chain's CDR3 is CASSPSGNSPLHF. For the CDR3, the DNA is TGTGCCAGCTCACCGTCGGGAAATTCACCCCTCCACTTT.

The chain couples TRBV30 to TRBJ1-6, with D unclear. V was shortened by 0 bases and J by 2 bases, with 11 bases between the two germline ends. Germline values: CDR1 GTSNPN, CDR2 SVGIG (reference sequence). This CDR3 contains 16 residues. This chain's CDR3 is CAWSVRAVPYNSPLHF. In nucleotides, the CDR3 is TGTGCCTGGAGTGTACGGGCGGTCCCCTATAATTCACCCCTCCACTTT. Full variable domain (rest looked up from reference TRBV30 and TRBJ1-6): SQTIHQWPATLVQPVGSPLSLECTVEGTSNPNLYWYRQAAGRGLQLLFYSVGIGQISSEVPQNLSASRPQDRQFILSSKKLLLSDSGFYLCAWSVRAVPYNSPLHFGNGTRLTVT.

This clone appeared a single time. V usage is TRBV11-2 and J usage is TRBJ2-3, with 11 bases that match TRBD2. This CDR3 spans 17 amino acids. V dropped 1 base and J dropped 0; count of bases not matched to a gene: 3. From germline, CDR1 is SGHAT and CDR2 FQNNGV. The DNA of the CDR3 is TGTGCCAGCAGCTTAGGAATAGCGGGGGGGAGCACAGATACGCAGTATTTT. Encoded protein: CASSLGIAGGSTDTQYF.

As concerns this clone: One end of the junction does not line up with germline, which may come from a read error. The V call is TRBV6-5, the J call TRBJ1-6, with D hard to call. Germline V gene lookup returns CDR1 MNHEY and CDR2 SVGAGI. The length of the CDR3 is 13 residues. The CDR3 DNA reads TGTGCCAGCAGTTACTCCAATAATTCACCCCTCCACTTT. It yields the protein CASSYSNNSPLHF.

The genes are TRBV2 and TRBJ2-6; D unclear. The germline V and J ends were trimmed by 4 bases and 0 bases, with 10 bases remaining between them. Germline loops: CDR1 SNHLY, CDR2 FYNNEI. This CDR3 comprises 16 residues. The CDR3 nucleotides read TGTGCCAGCAGTGGACACTTCAGCTCTGGGGCCAACGTCCTGACTTTC. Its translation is CASSGHFSSGANVLTF.

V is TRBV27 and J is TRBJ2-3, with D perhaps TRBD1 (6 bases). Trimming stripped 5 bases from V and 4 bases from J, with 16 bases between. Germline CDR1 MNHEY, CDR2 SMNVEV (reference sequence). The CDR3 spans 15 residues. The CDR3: CASSLKWGHSDTQYF. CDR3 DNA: TGTGCCAGCAGTCTGAAATGGGGGCACTCAGATACGCAGTATTTT.

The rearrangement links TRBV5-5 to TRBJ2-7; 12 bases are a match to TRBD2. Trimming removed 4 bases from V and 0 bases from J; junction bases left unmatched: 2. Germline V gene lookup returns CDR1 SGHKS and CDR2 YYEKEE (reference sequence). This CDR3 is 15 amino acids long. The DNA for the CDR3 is TGTGCCAGCAGCCCGACTAGCGGGAGCTCCTACGAGCAGTACTTC. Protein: CASSPTSGSSYEQYF.

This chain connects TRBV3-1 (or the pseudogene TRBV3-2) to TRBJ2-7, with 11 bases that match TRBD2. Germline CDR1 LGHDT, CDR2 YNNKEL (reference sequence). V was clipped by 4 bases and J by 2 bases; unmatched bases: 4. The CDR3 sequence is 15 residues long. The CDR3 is CASSPTSGRAYEQYF. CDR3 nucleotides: TGTGCCAGCAGCCCTACTAGCGGGAGAGCCTACGAGCAGTACTTC.

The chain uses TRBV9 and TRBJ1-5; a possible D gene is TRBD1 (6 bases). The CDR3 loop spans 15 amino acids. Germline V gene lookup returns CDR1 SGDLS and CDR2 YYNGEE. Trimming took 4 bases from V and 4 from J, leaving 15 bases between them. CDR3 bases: TGTGCCAGCAGCACGGGAGGGGGGAGAAATCAGCCCCAGCATTTT. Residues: CASSTGGGRNQPQHF.

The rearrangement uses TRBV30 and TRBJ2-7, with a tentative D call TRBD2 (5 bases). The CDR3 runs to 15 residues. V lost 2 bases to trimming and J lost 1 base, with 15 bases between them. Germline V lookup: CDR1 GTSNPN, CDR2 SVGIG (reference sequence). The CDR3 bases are TGTGCCTGGAGTCCCTCGGGGATTTTGTCCTACGAGCAGTACTTC. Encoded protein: CAWSPSGILSYEQYF. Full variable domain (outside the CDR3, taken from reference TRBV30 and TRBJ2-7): SQTIHQWPATLVQPVGSPLSLECTVEGTSNPNLYWYRQAAGRGLQLLFYSVGIGQISSEVPQNLSASRPQDRQFILSSKKLLLSDSGFYLCAWSPSGILSYEQYFGPGTRLTVT.

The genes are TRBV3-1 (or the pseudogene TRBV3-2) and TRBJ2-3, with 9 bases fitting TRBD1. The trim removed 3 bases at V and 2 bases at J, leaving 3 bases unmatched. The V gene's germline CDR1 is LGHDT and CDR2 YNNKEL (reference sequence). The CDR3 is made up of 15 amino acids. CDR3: CASSQGTGNTDTQYF. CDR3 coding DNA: TGTGCCAGCAGCCAGGGGACAGGGAACACAGATACGCAGTATTTT.

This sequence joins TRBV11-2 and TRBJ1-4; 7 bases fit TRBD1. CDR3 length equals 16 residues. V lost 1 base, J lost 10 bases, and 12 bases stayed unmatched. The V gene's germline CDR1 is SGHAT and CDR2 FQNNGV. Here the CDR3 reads CASSLARPGGGGKLFF. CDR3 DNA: TGTGCCAGCAGCTTAGCGAGGCCAGGGGGAGGTGGAAAACTGTTTTTT.

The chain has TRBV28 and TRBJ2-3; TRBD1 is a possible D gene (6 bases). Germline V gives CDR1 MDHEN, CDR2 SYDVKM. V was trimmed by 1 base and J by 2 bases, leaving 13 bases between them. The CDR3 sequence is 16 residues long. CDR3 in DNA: TGTGCCAGCAGTTTATATATACAGGGCTTCACAGATACGCAGTATTTT. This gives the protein CASSLYIQGFTDTQYF.

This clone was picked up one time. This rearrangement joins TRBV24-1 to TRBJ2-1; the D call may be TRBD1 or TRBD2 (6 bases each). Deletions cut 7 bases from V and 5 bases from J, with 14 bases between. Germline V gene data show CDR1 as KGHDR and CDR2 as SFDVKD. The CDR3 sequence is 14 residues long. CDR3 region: CATRGGLRDNEQFF. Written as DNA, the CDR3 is TGTGCCACCAGGGGGGGCCTGAGGGACAATGAGCAGTTCTTC.